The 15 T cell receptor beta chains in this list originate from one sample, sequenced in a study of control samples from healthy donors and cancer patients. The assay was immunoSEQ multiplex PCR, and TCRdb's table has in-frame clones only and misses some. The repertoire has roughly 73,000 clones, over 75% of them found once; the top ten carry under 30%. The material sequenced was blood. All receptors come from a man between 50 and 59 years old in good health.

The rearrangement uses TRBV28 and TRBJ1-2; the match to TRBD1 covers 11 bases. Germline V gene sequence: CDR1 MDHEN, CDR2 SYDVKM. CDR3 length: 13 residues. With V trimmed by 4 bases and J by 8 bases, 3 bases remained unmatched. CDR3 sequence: CASSSDRGHGYTF. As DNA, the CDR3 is TGTGCCAGCAGTTCGGACAGGGGGCACGGCTACACCTTC.

CDR3 sequence (DNA): TGTGCCAGCAGCCCGACAGGGCCCTCTTCACCCCTCCACTTT. It yields the protein CASSPTGPSSPLHF. This sequence joins TRBV6-2 or TRBV6-3 and TRBJ1-6; 7 nucleotides line up with TRBD1. The germline V gene has CDR1 MNHEY and CDR2 SVGEGT. The length of the CDR3 is 14 residues. V lost 6 bases, J lost 9 bases, and 8 bases stayed unmatched.

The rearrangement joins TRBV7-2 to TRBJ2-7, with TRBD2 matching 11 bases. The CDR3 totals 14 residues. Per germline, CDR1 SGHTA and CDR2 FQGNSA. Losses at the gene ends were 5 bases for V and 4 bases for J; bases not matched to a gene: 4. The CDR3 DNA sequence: TGTGCCAGCAGCGCTCTAGCGGGGGGTTACGAGCAGTACTTC. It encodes CASSALAGGYEQYF.

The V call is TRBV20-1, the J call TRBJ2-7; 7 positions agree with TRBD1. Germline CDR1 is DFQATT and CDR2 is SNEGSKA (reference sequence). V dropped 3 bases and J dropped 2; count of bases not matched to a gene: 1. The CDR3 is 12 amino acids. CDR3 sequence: CSASQGAYEQYF. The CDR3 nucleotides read TGCAGTGCTAGTCAGGGGGCCTACGAGCAGTACTTC.

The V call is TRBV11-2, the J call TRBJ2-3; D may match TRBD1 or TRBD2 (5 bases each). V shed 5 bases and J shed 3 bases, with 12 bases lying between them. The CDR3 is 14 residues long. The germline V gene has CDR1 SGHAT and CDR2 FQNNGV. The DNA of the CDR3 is TGTGCCAGCAGCCGAGGGGCGGAAACAGATACGCAGTATTTT. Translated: CASSRGAETDTQYF. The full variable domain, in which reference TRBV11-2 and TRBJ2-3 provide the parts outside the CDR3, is EAGVAQSPRYKIIEKRQSVAFWCNPISGHATLYWYQQILGQGPKLLIQFQNNGVVDDSQLPKDRFSAERLKGVDSTLKIQPAKLEDSAVYLCASSRGAETDTQYFGPGTRLTVL.

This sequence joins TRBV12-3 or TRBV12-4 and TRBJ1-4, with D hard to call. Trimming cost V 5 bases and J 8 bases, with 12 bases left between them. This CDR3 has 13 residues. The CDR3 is CASSPRGREKLFF. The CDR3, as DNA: TGTGCCAGCAGTCCTCGAGGGAGAGAAAAACTGTTTTTT.

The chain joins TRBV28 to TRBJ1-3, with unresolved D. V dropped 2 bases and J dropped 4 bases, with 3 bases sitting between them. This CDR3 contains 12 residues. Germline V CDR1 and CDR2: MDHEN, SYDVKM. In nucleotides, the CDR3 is TGTGCCAGCAGTTTAACGGGAAACACCATATATTTT. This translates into CASSLTGNTIYF.

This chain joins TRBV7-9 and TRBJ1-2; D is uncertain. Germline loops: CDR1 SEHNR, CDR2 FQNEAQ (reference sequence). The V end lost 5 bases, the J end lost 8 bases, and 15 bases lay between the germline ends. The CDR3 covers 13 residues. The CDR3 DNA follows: TGTGCCAGCAGCCCTGACAAGTTCGGCGGCTACACCTTC. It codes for CASSPDKFGGYTF.

CDR3 in DNA: TGTGCCAGCAGCTTAGCGCTAGCGGGGGCTTTATACAATGAGCAGTTCTTC. Encoded protein: CASSLALAGALYNEQFF. This rearrangement joins TRBV7-6 to TRBJ2-1; TRBD2 agrees at 10 bases. V was clipped by 0 bases and J by 4 bases; unmatched bases: 6. This CDR3 region has 17 residues. Per germline, CDR1 SGHVS and CDR2 FNYEAQ. Full variable domain (rest looked up from reference TRBV7-6 and TRBJ2-1): GAGVSQSPRYKVTKRGQDVALRCDPISGHVSLYWYRQALGQGPEFLTYFNYEAQQDKSGLPNDRFSAERPEGSISTLTIQRTEQRDSAMYRCASSLALAGALYNEQFFGPGTRLTVL.

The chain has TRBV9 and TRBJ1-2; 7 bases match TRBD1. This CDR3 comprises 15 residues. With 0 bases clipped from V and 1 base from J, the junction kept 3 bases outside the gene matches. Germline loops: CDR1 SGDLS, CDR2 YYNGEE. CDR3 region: CASSVGDSFNYGYTF. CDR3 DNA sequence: TGTGCCAGCAGCGTAGGGGACAGCTTTAACTATGGCTACACCTTC.

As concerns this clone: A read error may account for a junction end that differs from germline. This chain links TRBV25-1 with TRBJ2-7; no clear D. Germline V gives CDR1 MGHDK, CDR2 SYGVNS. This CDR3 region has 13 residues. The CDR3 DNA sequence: TGTGCCAGCAGTGGCCCCGGCAGCTACGTGCAGTACTTC. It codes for CASSGPGSYVQYF.

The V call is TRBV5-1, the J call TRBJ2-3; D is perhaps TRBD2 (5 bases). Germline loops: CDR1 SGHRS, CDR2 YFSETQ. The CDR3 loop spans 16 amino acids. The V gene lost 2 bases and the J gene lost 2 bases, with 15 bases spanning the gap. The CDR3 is CASSFGLTGYTDTQYF. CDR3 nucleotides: TGCGCCAGCAGCTTCGGACTTACCGGTTACACAGATACGCAGTATTTT.

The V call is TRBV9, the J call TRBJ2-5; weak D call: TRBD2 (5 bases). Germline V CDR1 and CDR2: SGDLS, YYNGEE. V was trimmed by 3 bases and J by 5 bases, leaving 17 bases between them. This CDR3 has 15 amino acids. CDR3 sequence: CASSGGMGSGETQYF. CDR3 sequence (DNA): TGTGCCAGCAGCGGAGGGATGGGATCCGGTGAGACCCAGTACTTC.

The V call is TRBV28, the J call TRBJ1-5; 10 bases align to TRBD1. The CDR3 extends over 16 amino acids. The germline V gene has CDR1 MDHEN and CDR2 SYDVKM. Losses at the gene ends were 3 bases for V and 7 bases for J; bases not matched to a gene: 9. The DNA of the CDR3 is TGTGCCAGCAGTTTCGGGACAGGGGTTGTTGGGCAGCCCCAGCATTTT. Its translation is CASSFGTGVVGQPQHF.

CDR3 nucleotides: TGCAGCGGGGACAGGACTTCCTACAATGAGCAGTTCTTC. The encoded protein is CSGDRTSYNEQFF. V gene TRBV29-1 combines with J gene TRBJ2-1; 8 nucleotides align to TRBD1. CDR1 SQVTM and CDR2 ANQGSEA come from the germline V gene. The trim removed 7 bases at V and 1 base at J, leaving 3 bases unmatched. This CDR3 is built from 13 residues.